This entry features one T cell receptor (beta chain) sequence. The germline gene is not matched at one end of the junction; a read error may be the cause. The CDR3 has 12 residues. Germline lookup yields CDR1 SNHLY and CDR2 FYNNEI. The sample belongs to a study of blood T cell repertoires in COVID-19. Study in general: Nucleic acid was either cDNA or gDNA, and it came from T cells, B-cell-depleted T cells, or PBMCs.

The method was immunoSEQ multiplex PCR; TCRdb's version includes in-frame clones alone and lacks a portion of them. The repertoire consists of nearly 200,000 clones, with 86% occurring once and the leading ten covering 0.75% to 0.9%. The V call is TRBV2, the J call TRBJ1-5; the D gene is possibly TRBD1 (5 bases). The clonotype originates from a woman in her 70s with acute or convalescent COVID-19. Sequenced material: peripheral blood. CDR3 sequence: CASSPWGGTLSF. In nucleotides, the CDR3 is TGTGCCAGCAGCCCCTGGGGCGGAACCTTGTCTTTT. Together with reference TRBV2 and TRBJ1-5, the CDR3 gives the full variable domain: EPEVTQTPSHQVTQMGQEVILRCVPISNHLYFYWYRQILGQKVEFLVSFYNNEISEKSEIFDDQFSVERPDGSNFTLKIRSTKLEDSAMYFCASSPWGGTLSFGDGTRLSIL.